The clone carrying this T cell receptor beta chain was found a few times. Its antigen is unidentified. This sample is part of a study of T cells after yellow fever vaccination. General observations from the study: It was a small share of clonotypes that appeared in both CD4 and CD8 compartments. The secondary T-cell response peaked on day 5, not day 15, but was weaker.

Universal primer sites and UMIs were introduced during 5'RACE template-switching synthesis of TCR cDNA. TCRdb fed the 5' RACE reads into MiXCR, producing one record per CDR3 protein. Of 230,000 or so distinct CDR3 sequences listed, over 6.5% are singletons. The CDR3 is 14 residues long. Germline V gene sequence: CDR1 ENHRY, CDR2 SYGVKD. V was trimmed by 5 bases and J by 3 bases, leaving 14 bases between them. The chain joins TRBV10-3 to TRBJ2-7; TRBD2 might be the D (5 bases). The source was CD4+ T cells sorted from PBMCs, collected on the day of the yellow fever booster vaccination. This TCR was recovered from a man younger than 45 who received the YFV17D yellow fever vaccine. The CDR3: CAISSSSKSYEQYF. Written as DNA, the CDR3 is TGTGCCATCAGTTCTAGCAGCAAAAGCTACGAGCAGTACTTC.